This TCR beta chain is from a study of neurological immune-mediated disorders. The time point denotes: longitudinal time-point 1 (baseline). J lost 0 bases, V lost 1 base, and 9 bases had no gene match. Germline assignment: CDR1 SGHKS and CDR2 YYEKEE (reference sequence). CDR3 length equals 20 residues. This clonotype has a handful of counts. MiXCR, run by TCRdb on the 5' RACE reads, gives a single entry per CDR3 protein. Here the sample spans about 53,000 distinct CDR3 sequences, more than 8% being singletons. The TCR originated in a woman aged 40 to 55 in good health. The chain carries TRBV5-5 and TRBJ2-1; 14 bases are a match to TRBD2. Sample: PBMCs. DNA of the CDR3: TGTGCCAGCAGCTTGACCGGGACTAGCGGGGGTCCGAGCTCCTACAATGAGCAGTTCTTC. Encoded protein: CASSLTGTSGGPSSYNEQFF.